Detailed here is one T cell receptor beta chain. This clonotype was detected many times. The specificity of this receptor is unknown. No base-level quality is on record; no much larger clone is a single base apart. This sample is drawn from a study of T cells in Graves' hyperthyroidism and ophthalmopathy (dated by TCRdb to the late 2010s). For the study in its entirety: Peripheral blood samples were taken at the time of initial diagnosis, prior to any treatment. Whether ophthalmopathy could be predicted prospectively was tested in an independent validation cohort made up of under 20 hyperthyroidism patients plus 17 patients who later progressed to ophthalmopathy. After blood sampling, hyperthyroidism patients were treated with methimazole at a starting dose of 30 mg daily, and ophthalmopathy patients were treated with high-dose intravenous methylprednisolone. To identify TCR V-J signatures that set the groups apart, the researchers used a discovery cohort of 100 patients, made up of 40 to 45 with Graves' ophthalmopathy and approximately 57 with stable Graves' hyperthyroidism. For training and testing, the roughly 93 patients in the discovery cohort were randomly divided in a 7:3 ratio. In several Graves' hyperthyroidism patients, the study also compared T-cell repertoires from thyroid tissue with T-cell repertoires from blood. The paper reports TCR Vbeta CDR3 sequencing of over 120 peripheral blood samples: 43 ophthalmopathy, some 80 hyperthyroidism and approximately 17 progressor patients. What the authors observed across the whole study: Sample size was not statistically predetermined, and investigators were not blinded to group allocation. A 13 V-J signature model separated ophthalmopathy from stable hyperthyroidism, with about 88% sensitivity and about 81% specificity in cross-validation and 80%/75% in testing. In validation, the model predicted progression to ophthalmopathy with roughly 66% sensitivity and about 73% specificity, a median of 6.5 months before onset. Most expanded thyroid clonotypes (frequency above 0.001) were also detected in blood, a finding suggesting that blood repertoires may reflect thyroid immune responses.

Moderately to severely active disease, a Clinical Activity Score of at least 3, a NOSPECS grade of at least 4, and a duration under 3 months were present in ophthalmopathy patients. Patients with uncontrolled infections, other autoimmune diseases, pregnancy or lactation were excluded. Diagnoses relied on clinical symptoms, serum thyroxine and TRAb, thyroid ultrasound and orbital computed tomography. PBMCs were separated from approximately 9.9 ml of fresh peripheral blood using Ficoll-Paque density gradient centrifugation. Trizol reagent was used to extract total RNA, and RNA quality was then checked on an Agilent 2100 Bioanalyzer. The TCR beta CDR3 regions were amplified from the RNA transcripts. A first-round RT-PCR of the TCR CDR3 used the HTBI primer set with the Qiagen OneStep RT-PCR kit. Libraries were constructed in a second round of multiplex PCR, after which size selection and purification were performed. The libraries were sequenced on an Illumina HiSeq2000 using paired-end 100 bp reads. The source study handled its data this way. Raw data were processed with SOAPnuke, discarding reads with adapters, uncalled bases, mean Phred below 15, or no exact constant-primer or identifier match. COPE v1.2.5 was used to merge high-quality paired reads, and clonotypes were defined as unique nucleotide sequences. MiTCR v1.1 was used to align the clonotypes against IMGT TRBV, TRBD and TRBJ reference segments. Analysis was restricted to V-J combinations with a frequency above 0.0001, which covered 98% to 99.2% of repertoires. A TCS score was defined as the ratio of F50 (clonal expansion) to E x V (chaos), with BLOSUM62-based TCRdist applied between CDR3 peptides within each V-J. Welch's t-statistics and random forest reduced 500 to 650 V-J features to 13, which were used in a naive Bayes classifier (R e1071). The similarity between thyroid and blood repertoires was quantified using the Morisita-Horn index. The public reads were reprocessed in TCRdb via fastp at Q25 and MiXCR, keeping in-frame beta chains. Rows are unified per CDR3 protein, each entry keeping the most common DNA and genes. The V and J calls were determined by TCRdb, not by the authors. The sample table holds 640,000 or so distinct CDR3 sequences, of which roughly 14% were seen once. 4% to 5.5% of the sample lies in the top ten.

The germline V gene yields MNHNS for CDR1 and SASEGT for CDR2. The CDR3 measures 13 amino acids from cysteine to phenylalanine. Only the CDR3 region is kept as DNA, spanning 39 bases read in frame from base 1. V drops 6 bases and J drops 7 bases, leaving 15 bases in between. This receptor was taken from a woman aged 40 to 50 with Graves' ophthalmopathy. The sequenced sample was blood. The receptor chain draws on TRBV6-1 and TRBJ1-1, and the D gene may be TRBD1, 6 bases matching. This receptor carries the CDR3 CASRIQGSGEAFF. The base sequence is TGTGCCAGCAGGATACAGGGCTCGGGTGAAGCTTTCTTT.